The T cell receptor (beta chain) under discussion was sequenced for a study of cytomegalovirus exposure and HLA in healthy donors. The PCR used 60 Vbeta and 13 Jbeta primers. Study processing details: In a later analysis, the count reached about 75 million unique TCR beta chains, with around 10 million shared. Libraries were prepared by immunoSEQ multiplex PCR; TCRdb keeps only in-frame clonotypes and omits some of them. V, J and clone size reflect that table, while D and trimming were determined from the DNA. The sample carries under 200,000 clones, roughly 74% recorded once. The CDR3 is 14 amino acids. Germline-derived CDR1 and CDR2 are MDHEN and SYDVKM. Trimming shortened V by 8 bases and J by 3 bases, and 14 bases separated the two germline ends.

Specimen: PBMCs. V is TRBV28 and J is TRBJ1-5, with a tentative D call TRBD1 (6 bases). This TCR came from a male donor in good health and CMV-seronegative. CDR3: CASGGSDSNQPQHF. CDR3 nucleotide sequence: TGTGCCAGCGGGGGCTCGGACTCCAATCAGCCCCAGCATTTT.